There are a few counts of the clone carrying this T cell receptor beta chain. Its antigen is undetermined. Template material for amplifying TCR beta CDR3 regions consisted of RNA transcripts. An initial round of RT-PCR targeting the TCR CDR3 relied on the HTBI primer set. Using its own MiXCR run on the multiplex PCR reads, TCRdb lists one record per CDR3 protein. The sample has fewer than 700,000 distinct CDR3 sequences; around 15% are singletons. This specimen comes from a study of T cells in Graves' hyperthyroidism and ophthalmopathy. General study findings and limits: Researchers found most expanded thyroid clonotypes above 0.001 in blood as well.

The CDR3 totals 14 residues. V was shortened by 5 bases and J by 7 bases, with 18 bases between the two germline ends. The germline V gene encodes CDR1 SGHTA and CDR2 FQGNSA. Researchers defined stable Graves' hyperthyroidism as no ophthalmopathy progression within 18 months. In patients aged 18 to 65, hyperthyroidism was newly diagnosed, with duration under 2 months. The clonotype originates from a woman under 40 with Graves' hyperthyroidism. Sequenced: blood. The V and J genes are TRBV7-2 and TRBJ2-7; no firm D call. The CDR3 DNA sequence: TGTGCCAGCAGCGTGCCCTACAAGGGAATGGAGCAGTACTTC. It yields the protein CASSVPYKGMEQYF. Full variable domain (outside the CDR3, taken from reference TRBV7-2 and TRBJ2-7): GAGVSQSPSNKVTEKGKDVELRCDPISGHTALYWYRQSLGQGLEFLIYFQGNSAPDKSGLPSDRFSAERTGGSVSTLTIQRTQQEDSAVYLCASSVPYKGMEQYFGPGTRLTVT.